The present entry profiles one TCR beta chain with its context. The authors' processing: Amplification of reference gene primers was used by the study to estimate nucleated cell counts. Only in-frame clones appear in the TCRdb table, and some are missing; sequencing was by immunoSEQ multiplex PCR. Clone size and the V and J calls come from that table; the DNA yielded D and trimming. The data show roughly 230,000 clones, with around 90% seen just once and 2.1% held by the top ten. The sample is drawn from a study of blood T cell repertoires in COVID-19. Study at large: The study drew acute and convalescent COVID-19 samples from the United States, Italy and Spain. T cells, B-cell-depleted T cells, or PBMCs supplied cDNA or gDNA.

Seattle patient enrollment occurred during active infection, with longitudinal follow-up thereafter. The sample taken for sequencing was peripheral blood. This TCR was sampled from a woman aged 55-70 years with COVID-19, enrolled during active disease.

The CDR3 spells CASRGDIRSSSGANVLTF. The CDR3 DNA is TGTGCCAGCAGGGGGGACATCCGTTCCAGCTCTGGGGCCAACGTCCTGACTTTC. The gene calls are TRBV5-6 and TRBJ2-6, with D perhaps TRBD1 (6 bases). The ends were cut back, 5 bases at V and 0 bases at J, with 18 bases in the middle. In germline, CDR1 is SGHDT, CDR2 YYEEEE. There are 18 residues in the CDR3.